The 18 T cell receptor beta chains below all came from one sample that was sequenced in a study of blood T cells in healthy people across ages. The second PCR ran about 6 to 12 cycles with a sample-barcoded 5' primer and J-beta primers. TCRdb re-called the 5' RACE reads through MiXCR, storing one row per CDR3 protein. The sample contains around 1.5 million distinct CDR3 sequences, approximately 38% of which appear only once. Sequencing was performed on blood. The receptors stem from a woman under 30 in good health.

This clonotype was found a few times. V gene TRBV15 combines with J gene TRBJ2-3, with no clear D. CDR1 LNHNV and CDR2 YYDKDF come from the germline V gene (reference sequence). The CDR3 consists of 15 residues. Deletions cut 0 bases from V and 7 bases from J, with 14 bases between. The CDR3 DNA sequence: TGTGCCACCAGCAGAGATCGGTCTCAAATCAATACGCAGTATTTT. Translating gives CATSRDRSQINTQYF.

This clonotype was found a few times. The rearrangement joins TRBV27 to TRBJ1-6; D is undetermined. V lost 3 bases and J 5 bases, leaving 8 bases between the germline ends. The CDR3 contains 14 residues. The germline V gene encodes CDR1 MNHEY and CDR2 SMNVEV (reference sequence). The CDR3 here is CASSFRENNSPLHF. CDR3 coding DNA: TGTGCCAGCAGTTTTCGGGAGAATAATTCACCCCTCCACTTT.

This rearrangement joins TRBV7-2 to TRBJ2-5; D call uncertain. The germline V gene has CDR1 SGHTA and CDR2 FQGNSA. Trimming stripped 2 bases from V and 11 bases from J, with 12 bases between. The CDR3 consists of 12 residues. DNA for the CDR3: TGTGCCAGCAGCTTATCGGGCTACCAGCAGTACTTC. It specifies CASSLSGYQQYF.

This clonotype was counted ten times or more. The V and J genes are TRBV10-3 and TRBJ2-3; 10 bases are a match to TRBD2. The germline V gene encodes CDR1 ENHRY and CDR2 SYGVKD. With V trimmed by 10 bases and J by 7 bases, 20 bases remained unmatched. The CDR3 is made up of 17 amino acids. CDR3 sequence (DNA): TGTGCCAACCTACGAGGGTATTCCAGCGGGAGGGGAAATACGCAGTATTTT. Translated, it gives CANLRGYSSGRGNTQYF.

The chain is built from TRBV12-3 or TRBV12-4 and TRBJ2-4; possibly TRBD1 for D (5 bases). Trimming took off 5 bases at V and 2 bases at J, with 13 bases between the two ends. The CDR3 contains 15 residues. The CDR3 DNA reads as TGTGCCAGCAGTCCCACCAAGGGGACCAAAAACATTCAGTACTTC. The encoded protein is CASSPTKGTKNIQYF.

The CDR3, as DNA: TGTGCCAGCAGCCCAGGGACTACAGCAGGTGGTGAGCAGTACTTC. Translating it yields CASSPGTTAGGEQYF. The chain is built from TRBV9 and TRBJ2-5, with 7 bases matching TRBD2. The germline gives CDR1 SGDLS, CDR2 YYNGEE. The CDR3 sequence is 15 residues long. The trim removed 4 bases at V and 11 bases at J, leaving 17 bases unmatched.

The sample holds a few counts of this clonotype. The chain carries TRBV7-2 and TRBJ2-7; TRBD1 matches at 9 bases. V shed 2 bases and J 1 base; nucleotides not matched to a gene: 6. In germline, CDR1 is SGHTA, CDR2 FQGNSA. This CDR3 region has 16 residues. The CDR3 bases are TGTGCCAGCAGCTTACAAGGGACAGGGACTTCCTACGAGCAGTACTTC. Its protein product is CASSLQGTGTSYEQYF.

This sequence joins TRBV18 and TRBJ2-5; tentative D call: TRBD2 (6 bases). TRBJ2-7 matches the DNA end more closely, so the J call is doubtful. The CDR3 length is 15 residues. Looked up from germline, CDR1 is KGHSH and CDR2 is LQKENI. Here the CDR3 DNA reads TGTGCCAGCTCACCGGTGGCGGGGCTTAGCTACGAGCAGTACTTC. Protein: CASSPVAGLSYEQYF.

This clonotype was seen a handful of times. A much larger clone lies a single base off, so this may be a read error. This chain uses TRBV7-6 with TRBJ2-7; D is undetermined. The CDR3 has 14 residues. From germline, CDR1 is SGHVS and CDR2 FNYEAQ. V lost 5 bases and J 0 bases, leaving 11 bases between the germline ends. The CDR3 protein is CASSVDGVSYEQYF. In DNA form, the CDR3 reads TGTGCCAGCAGCGTAGACGGAGTCTCCTACGAGCAGTACTTC.

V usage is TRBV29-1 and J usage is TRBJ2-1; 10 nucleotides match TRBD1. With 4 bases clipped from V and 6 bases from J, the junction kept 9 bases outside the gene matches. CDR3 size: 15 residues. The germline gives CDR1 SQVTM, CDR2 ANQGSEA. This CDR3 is CSVAPGTGASNEQFF. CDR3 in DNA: TGCAGCGTTGCGCCTGGGACAGGGGCCTCCAATGAGCAGTTCTTC.

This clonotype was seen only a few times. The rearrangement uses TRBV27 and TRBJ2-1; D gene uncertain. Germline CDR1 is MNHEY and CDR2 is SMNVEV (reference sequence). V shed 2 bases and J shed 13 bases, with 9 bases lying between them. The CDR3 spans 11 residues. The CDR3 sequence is CASSLAHNQFF. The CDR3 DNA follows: TGTGCCAGCAGTTTAGCACATAACCAGTTCTTC.

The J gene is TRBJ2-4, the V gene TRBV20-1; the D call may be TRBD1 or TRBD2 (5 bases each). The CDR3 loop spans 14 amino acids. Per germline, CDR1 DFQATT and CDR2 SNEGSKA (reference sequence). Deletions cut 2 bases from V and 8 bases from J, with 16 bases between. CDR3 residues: CSARRGAAVDIQYF. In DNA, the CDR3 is TGCAGTGCTAGAAGAGGGGCCGCCGTAGACATTCAGTACTTC.

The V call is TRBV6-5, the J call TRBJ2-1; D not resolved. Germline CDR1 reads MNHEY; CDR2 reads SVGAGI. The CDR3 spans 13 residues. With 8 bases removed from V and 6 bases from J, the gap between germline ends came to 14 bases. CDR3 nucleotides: TGTGCCAGCTCCCCAGTGCCCCGCAATGAGCAGTTCTTC. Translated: CASSPVPRNEQFF.

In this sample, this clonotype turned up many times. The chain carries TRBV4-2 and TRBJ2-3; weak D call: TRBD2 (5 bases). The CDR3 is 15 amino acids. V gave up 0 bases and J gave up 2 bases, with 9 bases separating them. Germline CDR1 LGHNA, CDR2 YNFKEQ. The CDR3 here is CASSQDLTTTDTQYF. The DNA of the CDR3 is TGTGCCAGCAGCCAAGATCTGACTACCACAGATACGCAGTATTTT.

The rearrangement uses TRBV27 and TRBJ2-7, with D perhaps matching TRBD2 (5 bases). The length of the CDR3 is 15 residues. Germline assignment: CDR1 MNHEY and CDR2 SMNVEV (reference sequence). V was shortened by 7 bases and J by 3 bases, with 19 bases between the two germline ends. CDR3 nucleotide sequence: TGTGCCAGCAAGCCCTCGGGGATGGCTCGCTACGAGCAGTACTTC. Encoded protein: CASKPSGMARYEQYF.

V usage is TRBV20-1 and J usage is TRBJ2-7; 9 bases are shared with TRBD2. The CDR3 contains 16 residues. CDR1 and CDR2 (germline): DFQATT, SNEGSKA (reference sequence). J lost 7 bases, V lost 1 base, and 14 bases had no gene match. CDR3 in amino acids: CSARGRGLANNNEQYF. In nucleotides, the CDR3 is TGCAGTGCTAGAGGCCGAGGACTAGCGAACAACAATGAGCAGTACTTC.

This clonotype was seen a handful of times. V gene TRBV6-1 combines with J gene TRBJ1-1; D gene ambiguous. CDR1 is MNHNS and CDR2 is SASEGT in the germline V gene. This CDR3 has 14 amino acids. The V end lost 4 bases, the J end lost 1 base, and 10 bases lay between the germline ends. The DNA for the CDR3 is TGTGCCAGCAGTGTTAAGGGTCGGAACACTGAAGCTTTCTTT. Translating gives CASSVKGRNTEAFF.

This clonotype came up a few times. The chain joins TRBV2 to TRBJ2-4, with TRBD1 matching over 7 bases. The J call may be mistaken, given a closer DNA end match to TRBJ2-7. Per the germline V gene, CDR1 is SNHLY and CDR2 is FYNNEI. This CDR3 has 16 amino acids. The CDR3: CASSHKLKTGLYEQYF. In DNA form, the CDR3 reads TGTGCCAGCAGTCACAAACTTAAGACAGGGTTATACGAGCAGTACTTC.